The source of this T cell receptor beta chain is a study of OX40 agonist ivuxolimab in advanced cancers. Background on the study: Patients got intravenous ivuxolimab at 0.01 to 10 mg/kg every 2 weeks. It was permissible to have had prior anti-PD-1, anti-PD-L1 or anti-CTLA-4 therapy, and about 40% had some.

Libraries were prepared by immunoSEQ multiplex PCR; TCRdb keeps only in-frame clonotypes and omits some of them. Here the sample spans tens of thousands of clones, 85% being singletons. This CDR3 comprises 13 residues. Germline CDR1 MDHEN, CDR2 SYDVKM. Unmatched junction bases numbered 4, after V lost 5 bases and J lost 3 bases. The sample here was CD4+ or CD8+ T cells sorted from blood, taken in a trial of the OX40 agonist ivuxolimab. The TCR comes from an adult with an advanced solid tumor such as melanoma, head and neck, liver or kidney cancer. The chain carries TRBV28 and TRBJ2-7; TRBD1 agrees at 7 bases. In DNA, the CDR3 is TGTGCCAGCAGTACCCAGGGGGTCTACGAGCAGTACTTC. It yields the protein CASSTQGVYEQYF. The complete variable domain, with remaining parts taken from reference TRBV28 and TRBJ2-7, reads DVKVTQSSRYLVKRTGEKVFLECVQDMDHENMFWYRQDPGLGLRLIYFSYDVKMKEKGDIPEGYSVSREKKERFSLILESASTNQTSMYLCASSTQGVYEQYFGPGTRLTVT.